Sequencing of this T cell receptor beta chain was carried out in a study of T cell repertoires in cytomegalovirus infection. At the level of the study: Public TCR beta signatures provided an indication of both CMV infection and a matching HLA type.

Study-wide points: Public TCR beta family frequency separated CMV-and-HLA carriers, including in an independent cohort. HLA-C-restricted TCR beta clonotypes specific for CMV led the ex vivo response.

With respect to this clonotype: Antigen unknown.

V dropped 4 bases and J dropped 1 base, with 16 bases sitting between them. The CDR3 length is 16 residues. From germline, CDR1 is SGHRS and CDR2 YFSETQ. TCRdb used MiXCR to reprocess the reads, holding one entry per CDR3 protein. This table holds about 260,000 distinct CDR3 sequences, roughly an eighth found once. Input material: PBMCs. The chain employs TRBV5-1 and TRBJ2-3; a possible D gene is TRBD2 (6 bases). The clonotype was recovered from a human donor in good health (CMV status not recorded). Some clones in this sample may be carry-over from other donors' samples. CDR3 residues: CASSVAPGLGTDTQYF. CDR3 nucleotides: TGCGCCAGCAGCGTTGCACCGGGACTGGGCACAGATACGCAGTATTTT.